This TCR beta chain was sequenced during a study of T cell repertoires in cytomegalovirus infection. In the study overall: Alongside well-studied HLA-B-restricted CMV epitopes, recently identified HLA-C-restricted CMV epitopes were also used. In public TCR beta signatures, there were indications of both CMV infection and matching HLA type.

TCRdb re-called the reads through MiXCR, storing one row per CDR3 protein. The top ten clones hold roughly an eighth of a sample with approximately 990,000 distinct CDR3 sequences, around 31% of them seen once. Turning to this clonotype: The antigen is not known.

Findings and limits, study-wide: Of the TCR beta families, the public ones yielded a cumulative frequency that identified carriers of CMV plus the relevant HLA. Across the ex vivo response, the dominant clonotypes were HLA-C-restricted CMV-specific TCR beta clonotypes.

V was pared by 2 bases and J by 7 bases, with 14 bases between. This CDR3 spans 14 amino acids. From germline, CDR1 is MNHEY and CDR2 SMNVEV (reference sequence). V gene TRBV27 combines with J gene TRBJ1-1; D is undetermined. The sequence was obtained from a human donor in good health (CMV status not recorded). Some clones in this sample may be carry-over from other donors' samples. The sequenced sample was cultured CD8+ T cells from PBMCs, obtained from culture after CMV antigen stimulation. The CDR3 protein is CASSLGPFSHEAFF. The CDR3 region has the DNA TGTGCCAGCAGTTTAGGGCCTTTCAGTCATGAAGCTTTCTTT.